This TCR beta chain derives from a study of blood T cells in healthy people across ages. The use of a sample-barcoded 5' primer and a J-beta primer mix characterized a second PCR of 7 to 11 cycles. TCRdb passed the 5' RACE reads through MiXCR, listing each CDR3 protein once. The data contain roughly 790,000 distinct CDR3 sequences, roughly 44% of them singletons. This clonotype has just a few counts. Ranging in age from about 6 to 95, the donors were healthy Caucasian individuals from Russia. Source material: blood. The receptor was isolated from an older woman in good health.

The CDR3 sequence is CASSIETSGTDTQYF. The CDR3 DNA reads as TGTGCCAGTAGTATAGAAACTAGCGGAACAGATACGCAGTATTTT. The chain employs TRBV19 and TRBJ2-3, with 8 nucleotides matching TRBD2. Trimming at V came to 0 bases and at J to 3 bases, leaving 2 bases not matched to a gene. The germline CDR1 and CDR2 sequences are LNHDA and SQIVND (reference sequence). This CDR3 contains 15 residues. The variable domain in full, completed from reference TRBV19 and TRBJ2-3, reads DGGITQSPKYLFRKEGQNVTLSCEQNLNHDAMYWYRQDPGQGLRLIYYSQIVNDFQKGDIAEGYSVSREKKESFPLTVTSAQKNPTAFYLCASSIETSGTDTQYFGPGTRLTVL.